This T cell receptor (beta chain) was found in a study of blood T cell repertoires in COVID-19. Study at large: Specimens from acute and convalescent COVID-19 originated in the United States, Italy and Spain.

V shed 5 bases and J 7 bases; nucleotides not matched to a gene: 7. CDR3 size: 15 residues. The V gene's germline CDR1 is SGHNT and CDR2 YYREEE (reference sequence). This table comes from immunoSEQ multiplex PCR, and its TCRdb copy is limited to in-frame clones, with some not included. This sample carries approximately 270,000 clones, roughly 86% of them seen once, and the ten largest clones take about 10%. The chain uses TRBV5-4 and TRBJ1-6; 9 bases fit TRBD1. The receptor's source is a man between 35 and 55 years old with active or convalescent COVID-19. The sequenced sample was peripheral blood. CDR3 residues: CASSTTGGSNSPLHF. The CDR3 coding sequence is TGTGCCAGCAGTACGACAGGGGGGAGCAATTCACCCCTCCACTTT.